This TCR beta chain was retrieved from a study of identical twins. Healthy Caucasian individuals made up all the donors. This clonotype was seen at least ten times. In TCRdb, the 5' RACE reads were re-called with MiXCR into one record per CDR3 protein. This table holds about 240,000 distinct CDR3 sequences, over 9.5% found once. The sequenced sample consisted of memory T cells sorted from blood. This sequence was found in a man aged 50 or older in good health.

The CDR3 DNA reads as TGTGCCAGCAGCCCCGGACACAACACCGGGGAGCTGTTTTTT. It is translated as CASSPGHNTGELFF. The chain has TRBV4-2 and TRBJ2-2, with a possible D match to TRBD1 (5 bases). V was shortened by 4 bases and J by 2 bases, with 8 bases between the two germline ends. The CDR3 spans 14 residues. CDR1 is LGHNA and CDR2 is YNFKEQ in the germline V gene.